This T cell receptor beta chain was retrieved from a study of T cell clonality in common variable immunodeficiency. Overall study results and limits: What drives increased CVID clonality needs T cell subpopulation sequencing. Reportedly, TCR beta sequences from common variable immunodeficiency showed fewer deletions and N-nucleotide insertions.

Looked up from germline, CDR1 is DFQATT and CDR2 is SNEGSKA (reference sequence). The CDR3 runs to 13 residues. Trimming shortened V by 3 bases and J by 2 bases, and 11 bases separated the two germline ends. Clones were sequenced by immunoSEQ multiplex PCR, and TCRdb holds only the in-frame ones, with some missing. This repertoire holds more than 35,000 clones, and none appear only once. This clone was seen at least ten times. No antigen is known for it. The read finishes 3 residues shy of the CDR3 end, and the germline J gene is used to complete it. Both groups were predominantly of Caucasian heritage. All CVID subjects were on immunoglobulin replacement for at least one year.

The source material was peripheral blood mononuclear cells. The TCR comes from a human donor with common variable immunodeficiency. The chain recombines TRBV20-1 with TRBJ2-7, with D possibly matching TRBD1 (6 bases). The CDR3: CSARMTGTYEQYF. The CDR3 DNA, read in part, is TGCAGTGCTAGGATGACAGGCACCTACGAG.